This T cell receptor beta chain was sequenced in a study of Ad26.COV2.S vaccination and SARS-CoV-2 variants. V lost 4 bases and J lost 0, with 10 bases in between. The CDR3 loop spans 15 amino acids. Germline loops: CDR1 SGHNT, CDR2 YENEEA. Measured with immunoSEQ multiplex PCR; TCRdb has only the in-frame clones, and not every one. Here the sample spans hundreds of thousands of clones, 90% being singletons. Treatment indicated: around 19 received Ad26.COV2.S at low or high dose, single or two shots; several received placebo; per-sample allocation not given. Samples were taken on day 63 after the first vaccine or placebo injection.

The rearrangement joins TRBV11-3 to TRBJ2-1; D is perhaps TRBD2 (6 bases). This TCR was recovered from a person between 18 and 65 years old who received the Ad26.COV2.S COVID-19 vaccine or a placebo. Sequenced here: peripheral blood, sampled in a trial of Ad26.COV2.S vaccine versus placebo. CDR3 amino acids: CASSWGVSSYNEQFF. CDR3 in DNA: TGTGCCAGCAGCTGGGGGGTTAGCTCCTACAATGAGCAGTTCTTC.